This entry lists 24 T cell receptor beta chains sequenced from one sample in a study of blood T cell repertoires in COVID-19. Assay: immunoSEQ multiplex PCR; the TCRdb copy retains only in-frame clones and omits some. The sample yields over 70,000 clones, approximately 85% seen once. The specimen sequenced was peripheral blood. These receptors came from a man older than 75 with acute or convalescent COVID-19.

V and J are TRBV4-2 and TRBJ2-7; 9 nucleotides agree with TRBD1. This CDR3 is built from 15 residues. Germline V gene data show CDR1 as LGHNA and CDR2 as YNFKEQ. V dropped 1 base and J dropped 3; count of bases not matched to a gene: 4. The CDR3 nucleotides are TGTGCCAGCAGCCAAGGGGACAGGGTTGACTACGAGCAGTACTTC. Translation: CASSQGDRVDYEQYF.

This chain uses TRBV27 with TRBJ1-5, with D possibly matching TRBD1 (5 bases). The V and J ends lost 7 bases and 5 bases respectively, with 15 bases between them. The CDR3 runs 14 residues. Germline V CDR1 and CDR2: MNHEY, SMNVEV (reference sequence). The CDR3 region has the DNA TGTGCCAGCATAAGGGAGGGGTTGGATCAGCCCCAGCATTTT. Its protein is CASIREGLDQPQHF.

The chain carries TRBV4-1 and TRBJ2-3, with TRBD2 matching 14 bases. Unmatched junction bases numbered 7, after V lost 0 bases and J lost 5 bases. This CDR3 contains 18 residues. CDR1 and CDR2 from the germline V gene are MGHRA and YSYEKL. The CDR3 DNA is TGCGCCAGCAGCCAAGATCGGGGACTAGCGGGGGTCGAAGATACGCAGTATTTT. As protein: CASSQDRGLAGVEDTQYF.

The sample holds one count of this clone. The V and J genes are TRBV7-8 and TRBJ2-2; 8 bases fit TRBD1. V lost 2 bases, J lost 1 base, and 6 bases stayed unmatched. This CDR3 comprises 17 residues. The germline CDR1 and CDR2 sequences are SGHVS and FQNEAQ. The CDR3 spells CASSLYRGQGNTGELFF. CDR3 in DNA: TGTGCCAGCAGCTTATATCGAGGACAGGGGAACACCGGGGAGCTGTTTTTT.

V and J are TRBV7-2 and TRBJ2-4; 9 nucleotides align to TRBD2. With V trimmed by 2 bases and J by 5 bases, 7 bases remained unmatched. The CDR3 runs 16 residues. The V gene's germline CDR1 is SGHTA and CDR2 FQGNSA. The CDR3 loop reads CASSLSGSGGQNIQYF. For the CDR3, the DNA is TGTGCCAGCAGCTTATCGGGAAGCGGGGGGCAAAACATTCAGTACTTC.

CDR3 region: CASSLPQGSAYEQYF. CDR3 sequence (DNA): TGTGCCAGCAGTTTACCGCAGGGGTCCGCCTACGAGCAGTACTTC. This chain uses TRBV28 with TRBJ2-7, with D possibly matching TRBD1 (6 bases). Trimming took off 2 bases at V and 2 bases at J, with 13 bases between the two ends. Germline CDR1 and CDR2: MDHEN and SYDVKM. The CDR3 runs to 15 residues.

This clone has just a few counts. The V call is TRBV18, the J call TRBJ1-5; D gene ambiguous. Per the germline V gene, CDR1 is KGHSH and CDR2 is LQKENI. V lost 2 bases to trimming and J lost 5 bases, with 13 bases between them. The CDR3 is 15 residues long. In DNA, the CDR3 is TGTGCCAGCTCACCATCCGGGTCACGAGATCAGCCCCAGCATTTT. Translated: CASSPSGSRDQPQHF.

The chain is built from TRBV9 and TRBJ1-1; 8 bases align to TRBD1. V was pared by 0 bases and J by 4 bases, with 8 bases of the junction left unmatched. From germline, CDR1 is SGDLS and CDR2 YYNGEE. The CDR3 is 16 amino acids. The CDR3 nucleotides read TGTGCCAGCAGCGTAGCGGCAGGGGGCGCCGGCACTGAAGCTTTCTTT. Protein product: CASSVAAGGAGTEAFF.

This clone has a count of ten or more. This specimen includes other DNA sequences encoding the same CDR3. The V call is TRBV9, the J call TRBJ2-6; D is ambiguous. This CDR3 region has 14 residues. The germline V and J ends were trimmed by 3 bases and 0 bases, with 4 bases remaining between them. CDR1 is SGDLS and CDR2 is YYNGEE in the germline V gene. This CDR3 reads CASSANSGANVLTF. As DNA, the CDR3 is TGTGCCAGCAGCGCCAACTCTGGGGCCAACGTCCTGACTTTC.

V is TRBV4-3 and J is TRBJ2-7; TRBD2 might be the D (6 bases). The CDR3 covers 16 residues. Germline V CDR1 and CDR2: LGHNA, YSLEER. Trimming removed 2 bases at V and 0 bases at J, with 14 bases between. The CDR3 sequence is CASSQHRDWSSYEQYF. Here the CDR3 DNA reads TGCGCCAGCAGCCAACACCGGGACTGGAGCTCCTACGAGCAGTACTTC.

V usage is TRBV10-3 and J usage is TRBJ2-3; D unclear. Per germline, CDR1 ENHRY and CDR2 SYGVKD. The CDR3 runs to 14 residues. V dropped 4 bases and J dropped 0 bases, with 8 bases sitting between them. CDR3 nucleotides: TGTGCCATCAGTGCTGGTAGTAGCACAGATACGCAGTATTTT. It translates to CAISAGSSTDTQYF.

The rearrangement links TRBV28 to TRBJ2-3, with D maybe TRBD2 (7 bases). From germline, CDR1 is MDHEN and CDR2 SYDVKM. This CDR3 contains 16 residues. V was clipped by 3 bases and J by 8 bases, with 21 bases between them. The CDR3 loop is CASSFPTGGGMGTQYF. Written as DNA, the CDR3 is TGTGCCAGCAGTTTTCCCACGGGGGGCGGGATGGGTACGCAGTATTTT.

This rearrangement joins TRBV7-2 to TRBJ2-1; unclear D gene. This CDR3 has 15 amino acids. Germline V gives CDR1 SGHTA, CDR2 FQGNSA. Trimming stripped 5 bases from V and 4 bases from J, with 15 bases between. CDR3 loop: CASSPLDWSYNEQFF. The CDR3 DNA reads TGTGCCAGCAGCCCTCTCGACTGGTCATACAATGAGCAGTTCTTC.

The chain carries TRBV5-6 and TRBJ1-6; 8 bases align to TRBD1. The V segment lost 0 bases and the J segment 7 bases; nucleotides outside the gene matches: 6. CDR3 length: 16 residues. Germline V lookup: CDR1 SGHDT, CDR2 YYEEEE. The CDR3 DNA reads TGTGCCAGCAGCTTGGGACAGGGGCCTCCGAATTCACCCCTCCACTTT. Translating gives CASSLGQGPPNSPLHF.

The chain joins TRBV11-3 to TRBJ2-1, with 8 bases that match TRBD1. This CDR3 region has 15 residues. Per germline, CDR1 SGHNT and CDR2 YENEEA. V lost 1 base, J lost 5 bases, and 4 bases stayed unmatched. The CDR3 bases are TGTGCCAGCAGCTTAGGGCAGGGGGCCAACAATGAGCAGTTCTTC. Translated: CASSLGQGANNEQFF.

The genes are TRBV7-2 and TRBJ1-3, with D maybe TRBD1 (5 bases). Per the germline V gene, CDR1 is SGHTA and CDR2 is FQGNSA. The CDR3 is 14 residues long. V lost 2 bases and J 3 bases, leaving 8 bases between the germline ends. CDR3 DNA sequence: TGTGCCAGCAGCTTATTCGGGGGTGGAAACACCATATATTTT. Its protein product is CASSLFGGGNTIYF.

The V gene is TRBV7-2, the J gene TRBJ1-2; 7 bases align to TRBD1. The length of the CDR3 is 17 residues. V was pared by 1 base and J by 7 bases, with 15 bases of the junction left unmatched. Germline values: CDR1 SGHTA, CDR2 FQGNSA. The CDR3 spells CASSLGGRTGEKGGYTF. CDR3 sequence (DNA): TGTGCCAGCAGCTTAGGAGGGCGTACAGGGGAGAAGGGTGGCTACACCTTC.

The chain carries TRBV7-8 and TRBJ2-2, with TRBD2 matching over 9 bases. Germline V gives CDR1 SGHVS, CDR2 FQNEAQ. With V trimmed by 2 bases and J by 7 bases, 14 bases remained unmatched. CDR3 length: 18 amino acids. CDR3 DNA sequence: TGTGCCAGCAGCTTATACCCAGCGGGAGGCCCCACAGGCGGGGAGCTGTTTTTT. Encoded protein: CASSLYPAGGPTGGELFF.

The genes are TRBV10-3 and TRBJ1-5, with D uncertain. V lost 3 bases to trimming and J lost 3 bases, with 9 bases between them. Germline CDR1 and CDR2: ENHRY and SYGVKD. This CDR3 contains 14 residues. This chain's CDR3 is CAISDSSHNQPQHF. The CDR3 DNA is TGTGCCATCAGTGACAGTTCTCACAATCAGCCCCAGCATTTT.

The chain combines TRBV7-9 with TRBJ2-5; perhaps TRBD2 as D (5 bases). The ends were cut back, 5 bases at V and 3 bases at J, with 19 bases in the middle. The V gene's germline CDR1 is SEHNR and CDR2 FQNEAQ (reference sequence). The CDR3 has 16 amino acids. As DNA, the CDR3 is TGTGCCAGCAGCCCCCCGGTGGTGGACGGGGAAGAGACCCAGTACTTC. The encoded protein is CASSPPVVDGEETQYF.

This clone was detected a few times. The rearrangement links TRBV7-2 to TRBJ2-1, with 10 bases lining up with TRBD2. Germline loops: CDR1 SGHTA, CDR2 FQGNSA. The CDR3 contains 18 residues. V shed 4 bases, J shed 8 bases, and the junction held 17 bases outside the gene matches. The CDR3 sequence: CASSSSKRGGRSVDEQFF. CDR3 DNA sequence: TGTGCCAGCAGCTCTAGCAAGCGGGGGGGCCGATCTGTCGATGAGCAGTTCTTC.

The chain is built from TRBV5-1 and TRBJ1-1; D is perhaps TRBD1 (6 bases). The CDR3 is made up of 14 amino acids. With 4 bases removed from V and 1 base from J, the gap between germline ends came to 11 bases. From germline, CDR1 is SGHRS and CDR2 YFSETQ. This chain's CDR3 is CASSAGTTNTEAFF. The CDR3 DNA follows: TGCGCCAGCAGCGCCGGGACAACGAACACTGAAGCTTTCTTT.

The V and J genes are TRBV27 and TRBJ2-3; TRBD2 agrees at 11 bases. The germline CDR1 and CDR2 sequences are MNHEY and SMNVEV (reference sequence). This CDR3 has 15 amino acids. Germline trimming cut 2 bases from V and 5 bases from J; bases unmatched to any gene: 3. CDR3 loop: CASSLGTSGRDTQYF. CDR3 nucleotide sequence: TGTGCCAGCAGTTTAGGGACTAGCGGAAGAGATACGCAGTATTTT.

The rearrangement links TRBV19 to TRBJ2-7; a possible D gene is TRBD2 (5 bases). The CDR3 loop spans 13 amino acids. Germline lookup yields CDR1 LNHDA and CDR2 SQIVND (reference sequence). Trimming left V 5 bases short and J 3 bases short, with 11 bases between. The CDR3 reads CASSARTVYEQYF. The CDR3 DNA reads as TGTGCCAGTAGTGCCCGGACTGTCTACGAGCAGTACTTC.